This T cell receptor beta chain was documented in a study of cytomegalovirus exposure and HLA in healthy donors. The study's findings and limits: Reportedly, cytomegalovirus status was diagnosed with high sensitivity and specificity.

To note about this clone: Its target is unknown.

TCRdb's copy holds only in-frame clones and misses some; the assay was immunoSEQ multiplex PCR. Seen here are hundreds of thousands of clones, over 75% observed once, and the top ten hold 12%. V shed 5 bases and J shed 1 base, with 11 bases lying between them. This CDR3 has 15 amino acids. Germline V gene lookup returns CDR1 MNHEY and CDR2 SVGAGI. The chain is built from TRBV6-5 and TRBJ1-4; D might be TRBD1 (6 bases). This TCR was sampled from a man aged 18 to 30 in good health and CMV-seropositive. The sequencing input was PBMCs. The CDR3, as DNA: TGTGCCAGCAGTAAGGGGGGGCGAACTAATGAAAAACTGTTTTTT. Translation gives CASSKGGRTNEKLFF.